The next 2 T cell receptor beta chains were all read from a single sample in a study of cytomegalovirus exposure and HLA in healthy donors. Primers: 60 Vbeta forward and 13 Jbeta reverse. Using immunoSEQ multiplex PCR, the repertoire was profiled, and TCRdb retains in-frame clones only, with some absent. The sample comprises some 200,000 clones, roughly 80% of which are singletons, and less than 7% rests with the top ten. What was sequenced was PBMCs. Source of these receptors: a man in his forties or fifties in good health and CMV-seropositive.

This chain connects TRBV27 to TRBJ1-2, with 7 nucleotides matching TRBD1. This CDR3 is 13 amino acids long. Germline V gene data show CDR1 as MNHEY and CDR2 as SMNVEV (reference sequence). J lost 4 bases, V lost 3 bases, and 2 bases had no gene match. This chain's CDR3 is CASSFAGGYGYTF. The CDR3 DNA reads as TGTGCCAGCAGTTTTGCAGGGGGCTATGGCTACACCTTC.

The V call is TRBV19, the J call TRBJ2-7; 7 nucleotides align to TRBD2. Germline CDR1 reads LNHDA; CDR2 reads SQIVND (reference sequence). With 3 bases clipped from V and 1 base from J, the junction kept 3 bases outside the gene matches. CDR3 size: 14 residues. CDR3: CASSIGGTSYEQYF. In nucleotides, the CDR3 is TGTGCCAGTAGTATCGGGGGGACTTCCTACGAGCAGTACTTC.